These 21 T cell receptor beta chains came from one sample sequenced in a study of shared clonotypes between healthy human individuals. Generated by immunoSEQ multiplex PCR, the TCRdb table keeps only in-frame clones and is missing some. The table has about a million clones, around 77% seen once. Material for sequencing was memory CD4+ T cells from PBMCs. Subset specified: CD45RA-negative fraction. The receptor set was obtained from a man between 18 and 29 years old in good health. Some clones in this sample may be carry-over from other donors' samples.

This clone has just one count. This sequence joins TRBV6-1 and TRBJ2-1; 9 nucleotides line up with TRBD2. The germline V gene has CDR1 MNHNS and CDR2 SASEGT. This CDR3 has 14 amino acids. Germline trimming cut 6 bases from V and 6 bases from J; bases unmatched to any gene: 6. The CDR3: CASRIAGVSNEQFF. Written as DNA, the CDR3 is TGTGCCAGCAGGATAGCGGGAGTTTCCAATGAGCAGTTCTTC.

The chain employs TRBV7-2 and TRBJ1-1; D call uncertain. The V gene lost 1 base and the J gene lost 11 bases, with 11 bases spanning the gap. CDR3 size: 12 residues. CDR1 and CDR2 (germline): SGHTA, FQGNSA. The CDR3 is CASSLDGVGAFF. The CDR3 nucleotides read TGTGCCAGCAGCTTAGATGGAGTTGGGGCTTTCTTT.

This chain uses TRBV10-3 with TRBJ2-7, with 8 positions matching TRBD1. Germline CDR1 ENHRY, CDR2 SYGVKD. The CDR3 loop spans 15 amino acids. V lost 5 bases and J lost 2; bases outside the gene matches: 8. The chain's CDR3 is CAISPGQGVPYEQYF. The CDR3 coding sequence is TGTGCCATCAGTCCAGGACAGGGCGTCCCCTACGAGCAGTACTTC.

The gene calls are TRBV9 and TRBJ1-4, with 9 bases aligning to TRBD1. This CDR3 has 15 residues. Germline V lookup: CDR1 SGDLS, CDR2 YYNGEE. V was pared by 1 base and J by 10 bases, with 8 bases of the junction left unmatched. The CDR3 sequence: CASSVTGTGQGKLFF. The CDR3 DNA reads TGTGCCAGCAGCGTAACCGGGACAGGGCAGGGAAAACTGTTTTTT.

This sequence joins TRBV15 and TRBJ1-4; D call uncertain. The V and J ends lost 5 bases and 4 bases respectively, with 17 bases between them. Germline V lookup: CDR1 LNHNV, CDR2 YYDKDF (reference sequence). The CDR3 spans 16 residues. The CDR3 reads CATSGRSKELNEKLFF. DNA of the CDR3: TGTGCCACCAGCGGACGGTCGAAGGAGCTTAATGAAAAACTGTTTTTT.

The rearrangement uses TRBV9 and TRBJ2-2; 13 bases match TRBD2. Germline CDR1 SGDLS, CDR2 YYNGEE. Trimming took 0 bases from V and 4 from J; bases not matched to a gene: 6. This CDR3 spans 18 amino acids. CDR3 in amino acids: CASSVGTSGRDGTGELFF. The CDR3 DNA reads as TGTGCCAGCAGCGTAGGGACTAGCGGGAGAGACGGCACCGGGGAGCTGTTTTTT.

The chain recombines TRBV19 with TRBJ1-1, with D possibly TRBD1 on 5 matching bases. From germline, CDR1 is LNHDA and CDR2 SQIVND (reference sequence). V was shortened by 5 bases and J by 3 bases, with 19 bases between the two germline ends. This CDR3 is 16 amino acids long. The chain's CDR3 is CASSQPTFRGDTEAFF. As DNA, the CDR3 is TGTGCCAGTAGTCAACCGACTTTTAGAGGGGACACTGAAGCTTTCTTT.

The CDR3, as DNA: TGTGCCAGCAGTTCGACTAGGATCGCAGATACGCAGTATTTT. It encodes CASSSTRIADTQYF. The chain employs TRBV28 and TRBJ2-3; D perhaps matches TRBD2 (6 bases). V dropped 4 bases and J dropped 4 bases, with 12 bases sitting between them. The CDR3 loop spans 14 amino acids. CDR1 is MDHEN and CDR2 is SYDVKM in the germline V gene.

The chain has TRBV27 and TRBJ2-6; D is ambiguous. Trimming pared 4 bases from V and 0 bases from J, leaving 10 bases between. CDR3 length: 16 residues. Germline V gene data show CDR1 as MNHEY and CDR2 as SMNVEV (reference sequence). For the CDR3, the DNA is TGTGCCAGCAGTTCTGGAGTGCGCTCTGGGGCCAACGTCCTGACTTTC. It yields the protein CASSSGVRSGANVLTF.

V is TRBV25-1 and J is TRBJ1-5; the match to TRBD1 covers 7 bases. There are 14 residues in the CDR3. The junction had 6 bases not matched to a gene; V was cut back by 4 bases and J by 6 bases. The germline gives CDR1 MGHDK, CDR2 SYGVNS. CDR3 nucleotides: TGTGCCAGCAGTGGACAGGGTGGTAGTCAGCCCCAGCATTTT. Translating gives CASSGQGGSQPQHF.

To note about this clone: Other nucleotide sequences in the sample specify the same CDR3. As DNA, the CDR3 is TGCAGTGCTAACCCGGCGGGAGGGCAGTACTTC. It specifies CSANPAGGQYF. This sequence joins TRBV20-1 and TRBJ2-7; TRBD2 matches at 8 bases. Looked up from germline, CDR1 is DFQATT and CDR2 is SNEGSKA (reference sequence). The CDR3 is made up of 11 amino acids. V gave up 4 bases and J gave up 9 bases; unmatched junction bases: 5.

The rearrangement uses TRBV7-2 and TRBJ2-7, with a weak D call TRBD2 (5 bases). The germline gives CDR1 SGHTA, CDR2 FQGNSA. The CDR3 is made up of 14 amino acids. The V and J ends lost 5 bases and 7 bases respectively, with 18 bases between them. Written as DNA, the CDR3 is TGTGCCAGCAGCCCGCGGGTCGGCGGCCTTGAGCAGTACTTC. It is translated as CASSPRVGGLEQYF.

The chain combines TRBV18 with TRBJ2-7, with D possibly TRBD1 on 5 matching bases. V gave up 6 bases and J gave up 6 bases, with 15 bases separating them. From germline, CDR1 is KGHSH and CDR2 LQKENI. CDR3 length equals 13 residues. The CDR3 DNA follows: TGTGCCAGCTCCTCTGAAGCAGGGCGCGAGCAGTACTTC. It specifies CASSSEAGREQYF.

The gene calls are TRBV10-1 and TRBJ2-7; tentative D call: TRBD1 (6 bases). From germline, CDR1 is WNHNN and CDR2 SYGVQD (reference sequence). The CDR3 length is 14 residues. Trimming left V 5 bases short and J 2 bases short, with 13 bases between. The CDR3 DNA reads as TGCGCCAGCAGTCCGTCAGGGGAGCCCTACGAGCAGTACTTC. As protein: CASSPSGEPYEQYF.

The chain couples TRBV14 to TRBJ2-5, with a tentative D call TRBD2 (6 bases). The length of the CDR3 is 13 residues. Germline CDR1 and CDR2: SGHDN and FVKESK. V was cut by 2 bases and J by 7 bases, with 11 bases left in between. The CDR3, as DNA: TGTGCCAGCAGCCAACCGACGGAGGGGACCCAGTACTTC. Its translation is CASSQPTEGTQYF.

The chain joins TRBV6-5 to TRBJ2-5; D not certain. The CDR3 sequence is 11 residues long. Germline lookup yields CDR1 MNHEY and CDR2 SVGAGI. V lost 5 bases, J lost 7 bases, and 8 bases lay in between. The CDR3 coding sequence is TGTGCCAGCAGTGGGATGGGGACCCAGTACTTC. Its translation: CASSGMGTQYF.

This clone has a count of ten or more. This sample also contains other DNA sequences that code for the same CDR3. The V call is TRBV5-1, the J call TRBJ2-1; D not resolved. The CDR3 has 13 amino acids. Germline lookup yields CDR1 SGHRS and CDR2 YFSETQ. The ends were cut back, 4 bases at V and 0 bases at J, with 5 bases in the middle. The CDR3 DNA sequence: TGCGCCAGCAGCGGGTCCTCCTACAATGAGCAGTTCTTC. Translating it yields CASSGSSYNEQFF. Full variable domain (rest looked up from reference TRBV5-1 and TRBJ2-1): KAGVTQTPRYLIKTRGQQVTLSCSPISGHRSVSWYQQTPGQGLQFLFEYFSETQRNKGNFPGRFSGRQFSNSRSEMNVSTLELGDSALYLCASSGSSYNEQFFGPGTRLTVL.

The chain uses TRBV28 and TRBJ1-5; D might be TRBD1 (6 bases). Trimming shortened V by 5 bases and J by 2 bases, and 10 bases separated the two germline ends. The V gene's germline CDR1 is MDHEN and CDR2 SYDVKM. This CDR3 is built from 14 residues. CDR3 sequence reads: CASSQGYGNQPQHF. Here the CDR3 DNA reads TGTGCCAGCAGTCAGGGGTACGGCAATCAGCCCCAGCATTTT.

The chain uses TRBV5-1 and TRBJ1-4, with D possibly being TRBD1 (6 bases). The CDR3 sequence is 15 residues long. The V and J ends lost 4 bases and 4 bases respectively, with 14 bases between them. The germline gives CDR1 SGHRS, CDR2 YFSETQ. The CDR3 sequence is CASSVQGSGNEKLFF. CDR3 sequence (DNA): TGCGCCAGCAGCGTACAGGGATCCGGTAATGAAAAACTGTTTTTT.

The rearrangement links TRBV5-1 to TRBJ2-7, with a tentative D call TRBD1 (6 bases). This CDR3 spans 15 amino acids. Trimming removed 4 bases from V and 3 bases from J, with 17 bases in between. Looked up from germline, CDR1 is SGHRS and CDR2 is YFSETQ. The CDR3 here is CASSSVTGTSYEQYF. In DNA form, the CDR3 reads TGCGCCAGCAGCAGTGTTACCGGGACAAGCTACGAGCAGTACTTC.

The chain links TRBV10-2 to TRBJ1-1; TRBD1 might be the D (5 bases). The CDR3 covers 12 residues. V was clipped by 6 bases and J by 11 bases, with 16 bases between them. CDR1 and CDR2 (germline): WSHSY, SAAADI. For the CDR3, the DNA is TGCGCCAGCAGCGCTCCGGGGGGGTCGGCTTTCTTT. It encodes CASSAPGGSAFF.